This TCR beta chain derives from a study of T cell repertoires in cytomegalovirus infection. Germline trimming cut 7 bases from V and 5 bases from J; bases unmatched to any gene: 3. The CDR3 extends over 13 amino acids. Concerning this clonotype itself: What it binds is not known.

Study-level points and caveats: Based on cumulative public TCR beta family frequency, carriers of CMV plus the relevant HLA were identified.

TCRdb independently ran MiXCR on the reads; one entry per CDR3 protein. The sample records some 450,000 distinct CDR3 sequences, around 32% being singletons. Sample: PBMCs. V and J are TRBV12-3 or TRBV12-4 and TRBJ2-1; TRBD1 matches at 9 bases. The TCR originated in a human donor in good health (CMV status not recorded). Some clones in this sample may be carry-over from other donors' samples. This chain's CDR3 is CASTRTGDNEQFF. CDR3 bases: TGTGCCAGCACCCGGACAGGGGACAATGAGCAGTTCTTC.